The clone carrying this TCR beta chain was counted ten times or more. No antigen is known for it. A volume of 8.5 to 10 ml of fresh peripheral blood supplied the PBMCs. The source of the sample is a study of Graves' ophthalmopathy and Graves' hyperthyroidism. Broader study findings: Appearing in blood as well were most expanded thyroid clonotypes above 0.001 frequency.

CDR3 regions of TCR beta were amplified from RNA transcripts. The first-round RT-PCR employed HTBI primers together with the Qiagen OneStep RT-PCR kit. A multiplex PCR was then performed as the second round. Via MiXCR, TCRdb re-called the multiplex PCR reads, giving one row per CDR3 protein. The sample consists of approximately 210,000 distinct CDR3 sequences, under 30% of them appearing once. The sample comprised peripheral blood. The TCR was taken from a man between 50 and 59 years old with Graves' ophthalmopathy.

The CDR3 region is CASSPSTLSYEQYF. The CDR3, as DNA: TGTGCCAGCAGCCCATCGACTCTCTCCTACGAGCAGTACTTC. The chain joins TRBV11-2 to TRBJ2-7; D is unresolved. Germline V gene data show CDR1 as SGHAT and CDR2 as FQNNGV. Trimming removed 5 bases at V and 0 bases at J, with 11 bases between. The CDR3 has 14 amino acids.